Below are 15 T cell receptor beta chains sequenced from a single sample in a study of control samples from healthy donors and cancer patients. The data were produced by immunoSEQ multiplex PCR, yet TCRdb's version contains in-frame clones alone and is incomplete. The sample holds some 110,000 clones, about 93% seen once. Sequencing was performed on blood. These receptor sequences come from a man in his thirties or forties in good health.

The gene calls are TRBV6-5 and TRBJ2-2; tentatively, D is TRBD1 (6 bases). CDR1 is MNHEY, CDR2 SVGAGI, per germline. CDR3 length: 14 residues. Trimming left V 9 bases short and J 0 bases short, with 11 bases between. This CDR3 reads CASYGQPNTGELFF. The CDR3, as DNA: TGTGCCAGTTACGGACAGCCGAACACCGGGGAGCTGTTTTTT.

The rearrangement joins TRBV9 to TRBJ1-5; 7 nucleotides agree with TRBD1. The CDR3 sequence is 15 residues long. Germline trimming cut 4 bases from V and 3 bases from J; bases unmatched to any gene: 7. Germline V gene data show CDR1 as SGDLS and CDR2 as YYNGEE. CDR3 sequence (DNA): TGTGCCAGCAGCCAGGGGGACAGCCTCAATCAGCCCCAGCATTTT. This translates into CASSQGDSLNQPQHF.

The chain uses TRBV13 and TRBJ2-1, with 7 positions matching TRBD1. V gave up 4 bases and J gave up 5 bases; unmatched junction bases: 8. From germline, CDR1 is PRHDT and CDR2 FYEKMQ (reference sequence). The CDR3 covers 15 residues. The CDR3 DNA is TGTGCCAGCAGCTCCCGAACAGGGGCGGACAATGAGCAGTTCTTC. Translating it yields CASSSRTGADNEQFF.

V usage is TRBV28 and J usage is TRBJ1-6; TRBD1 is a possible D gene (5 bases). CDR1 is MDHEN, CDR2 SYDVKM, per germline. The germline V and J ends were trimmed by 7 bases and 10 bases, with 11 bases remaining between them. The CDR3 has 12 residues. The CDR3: CASNGAGSPLHF. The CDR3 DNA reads TGTGCCAGCAATGGGGCTGGATCACCCCTCCACTTT.

This chain's CDR3 is CASSLSGQGGQPQHF. The CDR3 DNA sequence: TGTGCCAGCTCACTCTCGGGACAGGGCGGACAGCCCCAGCATTTT. This chain uses TRBV18 with TRBJ1-5, with 9 bases lining up with TRBD1. The CDR3 spans 15 residues. CDR1 and CDR2 from the germline V gene are KGHSH and LQKENI. V lost 4 bases to trimming and J lost 7 bases; unmatched junction nucleotides: 8.

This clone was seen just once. The CDR3 region is CASSSGGTDTQYF. The CDR3 region has the DNA TGTGCCAGCAGCTCGGGGGGCACAGATACGCAGTATTTT. This rearrangement joins TRBV5-6 to TRBJ2-3; perhaps TRBD2 as D (6 bases). Germline V gives CDR1 SGHDT, CDR2 YYEEEE. The CDR3 spans 13 residues. V lost 3 bases to trimming and J lost 1 base, with 6 bases between them.

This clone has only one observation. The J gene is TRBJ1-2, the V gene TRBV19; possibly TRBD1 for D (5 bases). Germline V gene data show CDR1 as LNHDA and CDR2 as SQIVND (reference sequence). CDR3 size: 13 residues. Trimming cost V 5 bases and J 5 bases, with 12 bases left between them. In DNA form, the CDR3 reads TGTGCCAGTAGTGTGGACAAGGGGTATGGCTACACCTTC. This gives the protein CASSVDKGYGYTF.

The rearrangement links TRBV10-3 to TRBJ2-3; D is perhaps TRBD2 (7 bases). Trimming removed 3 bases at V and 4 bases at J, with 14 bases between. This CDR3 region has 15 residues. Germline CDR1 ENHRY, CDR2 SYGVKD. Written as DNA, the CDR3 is TGTGCCATCAGTGACTCTCTAGGGGGGGCAGATACGCAGTATTTT. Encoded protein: CAISDSLGGADTQYF.

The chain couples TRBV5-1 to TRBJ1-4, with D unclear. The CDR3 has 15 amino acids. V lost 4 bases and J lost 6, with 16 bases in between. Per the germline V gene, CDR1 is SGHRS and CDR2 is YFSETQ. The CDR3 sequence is CASSPAGSRDEKLFF. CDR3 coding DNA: TGCGCCAGCAGCCCCGCCGGGAGCCGGGATGAAAAACTGTTTTTT.

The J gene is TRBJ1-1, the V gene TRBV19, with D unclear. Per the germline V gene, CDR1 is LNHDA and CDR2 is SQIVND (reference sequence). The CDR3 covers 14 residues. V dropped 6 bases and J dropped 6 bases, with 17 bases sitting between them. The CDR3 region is CASSPLSQVSEAFF. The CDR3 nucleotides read TGTGCCAGTAGCCCTCTCTCCCAGGTTTCTGAAGCTTTCTTT.

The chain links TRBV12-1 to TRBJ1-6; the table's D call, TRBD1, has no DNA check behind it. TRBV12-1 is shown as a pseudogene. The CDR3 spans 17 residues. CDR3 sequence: CASSFIPPQWASSPLHF. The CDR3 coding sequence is TGTGCCAGCAGCTTTATCCCCCCCCAATGGGCGAGTTCACCCCTCCACTTT.

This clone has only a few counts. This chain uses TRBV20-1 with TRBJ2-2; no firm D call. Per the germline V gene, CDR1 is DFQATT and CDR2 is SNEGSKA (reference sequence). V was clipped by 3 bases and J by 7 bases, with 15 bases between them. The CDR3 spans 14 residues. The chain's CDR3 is CSASFSSHVGELFF. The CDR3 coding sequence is TGCAGTGCTAGTTTTAGCTCCCATGTCGGGGAGCTGTTTTTT.

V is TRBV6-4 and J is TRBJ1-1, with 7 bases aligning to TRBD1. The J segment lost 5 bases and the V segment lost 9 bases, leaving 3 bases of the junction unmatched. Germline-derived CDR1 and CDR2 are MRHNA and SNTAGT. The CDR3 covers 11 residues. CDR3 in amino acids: CARTGKTEAFF. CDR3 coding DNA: TGTGCCAGGACAGGGAAAACTGAAGCTTTCTTT.

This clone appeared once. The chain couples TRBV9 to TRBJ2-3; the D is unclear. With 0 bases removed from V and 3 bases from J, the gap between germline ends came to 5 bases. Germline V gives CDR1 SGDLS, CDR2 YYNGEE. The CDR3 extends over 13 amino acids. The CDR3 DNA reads TGTGCCAGCAGCGTAGTCCGGACAGATACGCAGTATTTT. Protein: CASSVVRTDTQYF.

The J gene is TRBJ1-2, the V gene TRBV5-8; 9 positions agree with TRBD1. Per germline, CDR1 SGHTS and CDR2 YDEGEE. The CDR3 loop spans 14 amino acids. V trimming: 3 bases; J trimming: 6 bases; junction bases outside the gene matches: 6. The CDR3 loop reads CASSSPGTGHGYTF. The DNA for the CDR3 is TGTGCCAGCAGCTCCCCTGGGACAGGGCATGGCTACACCTTC.